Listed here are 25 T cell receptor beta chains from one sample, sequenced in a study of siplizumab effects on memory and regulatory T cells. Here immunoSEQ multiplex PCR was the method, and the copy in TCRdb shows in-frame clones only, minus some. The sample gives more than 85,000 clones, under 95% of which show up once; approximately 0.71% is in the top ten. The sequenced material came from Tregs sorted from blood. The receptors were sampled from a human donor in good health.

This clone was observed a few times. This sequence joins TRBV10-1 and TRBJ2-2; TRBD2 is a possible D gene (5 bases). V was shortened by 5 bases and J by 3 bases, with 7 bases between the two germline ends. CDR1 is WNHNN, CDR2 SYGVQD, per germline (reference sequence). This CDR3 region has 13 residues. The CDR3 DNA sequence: TGCGCCAGCAGTCGGGAACACACCGGGGAGCTGTTTTTT. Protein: CASSREHTGELFF.

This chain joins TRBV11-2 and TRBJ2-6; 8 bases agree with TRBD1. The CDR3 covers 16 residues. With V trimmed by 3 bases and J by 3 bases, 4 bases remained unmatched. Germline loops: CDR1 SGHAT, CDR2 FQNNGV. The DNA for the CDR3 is TGTGCCAGCAGCTTCAGGGGGCGTGGTGGGGCCAACGTCCTGACTTTC. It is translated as CASSFRGRGGANVLTF.

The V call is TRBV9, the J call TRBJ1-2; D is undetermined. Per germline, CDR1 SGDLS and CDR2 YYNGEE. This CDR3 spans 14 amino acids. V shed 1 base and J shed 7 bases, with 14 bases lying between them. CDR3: CASSVNPGSPGYTF. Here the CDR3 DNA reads TGTGCCAGCAGCGTAAATCCCGGGTCGCCTGGCTACACCTTC.

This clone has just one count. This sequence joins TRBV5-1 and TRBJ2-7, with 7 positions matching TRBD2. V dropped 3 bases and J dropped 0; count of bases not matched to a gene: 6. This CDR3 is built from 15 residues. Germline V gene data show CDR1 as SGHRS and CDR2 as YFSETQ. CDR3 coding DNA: TGCGCCAGCAGCTCCGGGACTATCTACTCCTACGAGCAGTACTTC. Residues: CASSSGTIYSYEQYF.

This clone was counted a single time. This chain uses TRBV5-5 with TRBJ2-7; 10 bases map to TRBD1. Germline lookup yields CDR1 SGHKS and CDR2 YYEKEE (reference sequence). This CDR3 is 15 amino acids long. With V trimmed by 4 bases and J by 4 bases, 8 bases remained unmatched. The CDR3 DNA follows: TGTGCCAGCAGCGCGCCGGGACAGGGGCGATACGAGCAGTACTTC. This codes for CASSAPGQGRYEQYF.

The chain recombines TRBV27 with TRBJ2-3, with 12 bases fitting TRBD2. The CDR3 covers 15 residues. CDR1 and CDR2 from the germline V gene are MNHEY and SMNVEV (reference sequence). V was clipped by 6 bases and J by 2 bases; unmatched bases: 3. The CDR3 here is CASRLAGGNTDTQYF. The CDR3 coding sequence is TGTGCCAGCAGACTAGCGGGAGGAAACACAGATACGCAGTATTTT.

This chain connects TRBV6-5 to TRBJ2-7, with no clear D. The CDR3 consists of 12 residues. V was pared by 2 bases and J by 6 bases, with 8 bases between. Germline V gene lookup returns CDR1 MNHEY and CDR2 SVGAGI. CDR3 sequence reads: CASSYVAGEQYF. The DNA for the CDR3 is TGTGCCAGCAGTTACGTGGCAGGCGAGCAGTACTTC.

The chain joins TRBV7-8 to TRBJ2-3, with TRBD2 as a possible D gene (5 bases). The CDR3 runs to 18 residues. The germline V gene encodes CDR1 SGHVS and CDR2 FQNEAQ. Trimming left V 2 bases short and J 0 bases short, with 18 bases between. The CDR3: CASSLSGLWERSTDTQYF. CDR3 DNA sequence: TGTGCCAGCAGCTTAAGCGGTCTGTGGGAAAGGAGCACAGATACGCAGTATTTT.

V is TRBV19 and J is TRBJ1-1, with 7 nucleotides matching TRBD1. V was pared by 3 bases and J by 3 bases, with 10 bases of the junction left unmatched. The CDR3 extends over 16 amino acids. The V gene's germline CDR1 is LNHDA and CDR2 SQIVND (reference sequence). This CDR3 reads CASSIGQVLVYTEAFF. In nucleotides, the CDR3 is TGTGCCAGTAGTATCGGACAGGTCCTGGTGTACACTGAAGCTTTCTTT.

The CDR3 here is CASSPREAGAFYGYTF. The DNA for the CDR3 is TGTGCCAGCAGCCCTAGGGAGGCTGGAGCGTTCTATGGCTACACCTTC. The chain has TRBV5-6 and TRBJ1-2; unclear D gene. Trimming removed 4 bases at V and 4 bases at J, with 20 bases between. Germline CDR1 SGHDT, CDR2 YYEEEE. The CDR3 has 16 residues.

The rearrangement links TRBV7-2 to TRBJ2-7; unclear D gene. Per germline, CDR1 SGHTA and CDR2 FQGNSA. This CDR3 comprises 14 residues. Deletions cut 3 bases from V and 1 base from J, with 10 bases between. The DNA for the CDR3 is TGTGCCAGCAGCTTGGGTGATTCTTCCTACGAGCAGTACTTC. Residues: CASSLGDSSYEQYF.

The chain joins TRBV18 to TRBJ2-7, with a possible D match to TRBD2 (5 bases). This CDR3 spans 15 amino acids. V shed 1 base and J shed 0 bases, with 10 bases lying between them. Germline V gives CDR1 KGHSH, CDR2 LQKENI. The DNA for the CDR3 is TGTGCCAGCTCACCACTTACGGGGAGCTCCTACGAGCAGTACTTC. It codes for CASSPLTGSSYEQYF.

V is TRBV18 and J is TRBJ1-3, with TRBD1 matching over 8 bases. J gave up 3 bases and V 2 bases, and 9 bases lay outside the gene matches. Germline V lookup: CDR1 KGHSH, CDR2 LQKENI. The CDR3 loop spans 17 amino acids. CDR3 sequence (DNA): TGTGCCAGCTCACCAACAAGGACAGGGAGGGATGGAAACACCATATATTTT. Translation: CASSPTRTGRDGNTIYF.

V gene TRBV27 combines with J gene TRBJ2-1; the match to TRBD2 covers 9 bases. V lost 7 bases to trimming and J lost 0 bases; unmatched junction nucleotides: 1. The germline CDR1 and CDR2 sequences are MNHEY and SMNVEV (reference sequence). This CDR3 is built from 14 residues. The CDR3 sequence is CASKLAGSYNEQFF. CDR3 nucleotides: TGTGCCAGCAAACTAGCGGGCTCCTACAATGAGCAGTTCTTC.

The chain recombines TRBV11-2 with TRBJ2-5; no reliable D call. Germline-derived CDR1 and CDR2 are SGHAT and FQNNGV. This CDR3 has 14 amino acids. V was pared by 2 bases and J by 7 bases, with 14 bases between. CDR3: CASSLSAAERTQYF. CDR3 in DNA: TGTGCCAGCAGCTTATCGGCCGCGGAAAGGACCCAGTACTTC. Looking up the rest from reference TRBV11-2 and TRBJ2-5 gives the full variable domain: EAGVAQSPRYKIIEKRQSVAFWCNPISGHATLYWYQQILGQGPKLLIQFQNNGVVDDSQLPKDRFSAERLKGVDSTLKIQPAKLEDSAVYLCASSLSAAERTQYFGPGTRLLVL.

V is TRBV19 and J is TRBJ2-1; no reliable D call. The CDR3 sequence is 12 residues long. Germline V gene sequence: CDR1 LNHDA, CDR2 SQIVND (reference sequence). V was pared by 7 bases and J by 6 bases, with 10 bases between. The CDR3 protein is CASTNLLNEQFF. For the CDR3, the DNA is TGTGCCAGTACAAATTTGCTCAATGAGCAGTTCTTC.

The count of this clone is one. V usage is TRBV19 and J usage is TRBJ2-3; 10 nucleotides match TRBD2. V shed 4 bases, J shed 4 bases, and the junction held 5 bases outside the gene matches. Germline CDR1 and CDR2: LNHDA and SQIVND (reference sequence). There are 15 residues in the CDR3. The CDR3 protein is CASSKGLATPDTQYF. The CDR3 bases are TGTGCCAGTAGTAAGGGACTAGCGACCCCAGATACGCAGTATTTT.

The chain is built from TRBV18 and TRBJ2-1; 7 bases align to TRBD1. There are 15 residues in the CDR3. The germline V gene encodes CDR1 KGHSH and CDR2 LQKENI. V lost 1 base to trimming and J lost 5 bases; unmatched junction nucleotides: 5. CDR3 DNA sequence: TGTGCCAGCTCACCACGACAGGGTGGCCACAATGAGCAGTTCTTC. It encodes CASSPRQGGHNEQFF.

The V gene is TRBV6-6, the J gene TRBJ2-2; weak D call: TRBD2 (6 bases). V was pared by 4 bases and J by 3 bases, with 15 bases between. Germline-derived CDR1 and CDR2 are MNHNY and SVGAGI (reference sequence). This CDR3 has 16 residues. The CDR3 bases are TGTGCCAGCAGTTCTAGGGCGGGAAGGGACACCGGGGAGCTGTTTTTT. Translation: CASSSRAGRDTGELFF.

CDR3 nucleotides: TGTGCCAGTAGTATCGATGTGGCGGACTACGAGCAGTACTTC. Residues: CASSIDVADYEQYF. V and J are TRBV19 and TRBJ2-7; D is uncertain. Germline V lookup: CDR1 LNHDA, CDR2 SQIVND (reference sequence). This CDR3 spans 14 amino acids. V lost 3 bases and J lost 3, with 12 bases in between.

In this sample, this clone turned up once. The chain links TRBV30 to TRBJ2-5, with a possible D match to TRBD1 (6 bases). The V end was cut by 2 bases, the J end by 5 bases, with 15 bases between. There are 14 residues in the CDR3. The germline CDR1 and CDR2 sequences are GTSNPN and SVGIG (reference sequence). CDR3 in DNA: TGTGCCTGGAGTAAAACAGGGTTTTGGGAGACCCAGTACTTC. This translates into CAWSKTGFWETQYF.

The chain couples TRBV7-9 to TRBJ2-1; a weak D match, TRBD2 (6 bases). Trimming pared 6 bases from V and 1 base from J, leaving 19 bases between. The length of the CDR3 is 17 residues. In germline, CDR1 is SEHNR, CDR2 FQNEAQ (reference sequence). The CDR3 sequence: CASRGWAGPFSYNEQFF. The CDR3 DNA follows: TGTGCCAGCAGGGGATGGGCGGGGCCCTTTTCCTACAATGAGCAGTTCTTC.

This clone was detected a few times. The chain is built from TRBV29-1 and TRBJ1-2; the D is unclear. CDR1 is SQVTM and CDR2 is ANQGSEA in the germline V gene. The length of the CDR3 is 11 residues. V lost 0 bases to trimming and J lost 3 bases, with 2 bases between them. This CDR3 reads CSVEEYYGYTF. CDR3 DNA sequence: TGCAGCGTTGAAGAGTACTATGGCTACACCTTC.

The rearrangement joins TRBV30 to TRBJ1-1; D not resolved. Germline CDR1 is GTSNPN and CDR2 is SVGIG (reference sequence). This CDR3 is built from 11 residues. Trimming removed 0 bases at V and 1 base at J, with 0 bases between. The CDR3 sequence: CAWSVNTEAFF. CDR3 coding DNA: TGTGCCTGGAGTGTGAACACTGAAGCTTTCTTT.

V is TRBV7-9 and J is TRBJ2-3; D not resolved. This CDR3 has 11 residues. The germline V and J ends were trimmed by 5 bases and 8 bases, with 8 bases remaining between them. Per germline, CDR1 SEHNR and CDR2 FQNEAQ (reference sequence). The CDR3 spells CASSTGATQYF. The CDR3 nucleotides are TGTGCCAGCAGCACGGGCGCTACGCAGTATTTT.